One T cell receptor beta chain is described in this entry. How the authors handled the data: Reference gene primers were amplified, and this amplification served to estimate nucleated cell counts. Profiled with immunoSEQ multiplex PCR; TCRdb holds only in-frame clones, not every one. V, J and clone size derive from that table, while D and trimming were established from the DNA sequence. The sample lists approximately 80,000 clones; roughly 82% were seen once. Germline lookup yields CDR1 KGHDR and CDR2 SFDVKD. The CDR3 has 16 residues. V was clipped by 5 bases and J by 6 bases; unmatched bases: 10. The sample comes from a study of blood T cell repertoires in COVID-19. Whole-study context: The cDNA or gDNA used as material had been derived from T cells, B-cell-depleted T cells, or PBMCs.

The clonotype comes from a man between 45 and 60 years old with active COVID-19. Sequenced: peripheral blood. V usage is TRBV24-1 and J usage is TRBJ2-1, with 9 positions matching TRBD2. The CDR3 loop is CATSGSAGGLGNEQFF. The CDR3, as DNA: TGTGCCACCAGTGGGTCGGCGGGAGGGCTTGGCAATGAGCAGTTCTTC.